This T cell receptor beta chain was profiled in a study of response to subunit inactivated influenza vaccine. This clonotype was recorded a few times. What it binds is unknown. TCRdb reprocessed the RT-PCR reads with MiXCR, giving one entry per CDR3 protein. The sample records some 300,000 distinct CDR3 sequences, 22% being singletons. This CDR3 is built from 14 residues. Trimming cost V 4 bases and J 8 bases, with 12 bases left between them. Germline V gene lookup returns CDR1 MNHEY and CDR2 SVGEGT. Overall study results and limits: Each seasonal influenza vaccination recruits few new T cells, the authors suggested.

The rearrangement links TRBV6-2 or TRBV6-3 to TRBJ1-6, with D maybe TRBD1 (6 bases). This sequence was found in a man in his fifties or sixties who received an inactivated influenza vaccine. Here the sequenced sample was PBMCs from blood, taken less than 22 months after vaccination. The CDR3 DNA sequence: TGTGCCAGCAGTTCCGGGACATCTGATTCACCCCTCCACTTT. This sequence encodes CASSSGTSDSPLHF.